The clone carrying this T cell receptor beta chain occurred many times. These data come from a study of cytotoxic CD8 clonotypes in ibrutinib-treated CLL. Trimming shortened V by 4 bases and J by 0 bases, and 13 bases separated the two germline ends. This CDR3 contains 15 residues. The germline V gene encodes CDR1 SGHVS and CDR2 FQNEAQ. The intended depth for sequencing was 1 in 200,000 to 1 in 1 million T cells. Generated by immunoSEQ multiplex PCR, the TCRdb table keeps only in-frame clones and is missing some. This table holds about 45,000 clones, approximately 70% found once. The source of this sequence is a human donor with chronic lymphocytic leukemia. The sample in question was PBMCs, obtained after 24 months of ibrutinib treatment. The V and J genes are TRBV7-8 and TRBJ2-7, with TRBD2 as a possible D gene (5 bases). In nucleotides, the CDR3 is TGTGCCAGCAGCTCTCGGCGGGTAAGCTCCTACGAGCAGTACTTC. Its protein is CASSSRRVSSYEQYF.